Reported below is one T cell receptor beta chain. Its antigen is currently unknown. This record belongs to a study of CD8+CD57+ T cells in acquired aplastic anemia. Findings and caveats of the study: Both patients and controls carried the same twenty-nine CD8+ CDR3 sequences.

Sequencing was done on patients that had shown CD8+CD57+ cell expansion by flow cytometry. This CDR3 has 14 amino acids. Deletions cut 7 bases from V and 2 bases from J, with 12 bases between. Germline assignment: CDR1 KGHDR and CDR2 SFDVKD. CDR3 and TCR beta VDJ profiling relied on a genomic DNA template. From the reads, TCRdb called clonotypes with MiXCR, one entry per CDR3 protein. The sample lists around 200,000 distinct CDR3 sequences, roughly 50% seen once, with about 1.8% in the top ten. This clonotype originated in a human donor with aplastic anemia. Specimen: sorted CD4+, CD8+, or CD8+CD57+ T cells (not recorded which) from PBMCs. The chain recombines TRBV24-1 with TRBJ2-3; D may correspond to TRBD1 or TRBD2 (6 bases each). Here the CDR3 reads CATSGGRSTDTQYF. Here the CDR3 DNA reads TGTGCCACCAGCGGGGGCAGATCCACAGATACGCAGTATTTT.